This T cell receptor beta chain was recovered during a study of identifying expanded T cells in peripheral blood. Per the germline V gene, CDR1 is GTSNPN and CDR2 is SVGIG (reference sequence). Deletions cut 0 bases from V and 3 bases from J, with 8 bases between. The CDR3 is 13 amino acids. Sequenced by immunoSEQ multiplex PCR; TCRdb stores in-frame clones only, minus some. The sample records about 89,000 clones, approximately 86% being singletons. The clonotype comes from a person aged 18 to 70 in good health. Sequencing was done on a sample of blood. The chain couples TRBV30 to TRBJ1-1, with D unresolved. The CDR3 here is CAWSVKGYTEAFF. CDR3 nucleotides: TGTGCCTGGAGTGTAAAAGGCTACACTGAAGCTTTCTTT.